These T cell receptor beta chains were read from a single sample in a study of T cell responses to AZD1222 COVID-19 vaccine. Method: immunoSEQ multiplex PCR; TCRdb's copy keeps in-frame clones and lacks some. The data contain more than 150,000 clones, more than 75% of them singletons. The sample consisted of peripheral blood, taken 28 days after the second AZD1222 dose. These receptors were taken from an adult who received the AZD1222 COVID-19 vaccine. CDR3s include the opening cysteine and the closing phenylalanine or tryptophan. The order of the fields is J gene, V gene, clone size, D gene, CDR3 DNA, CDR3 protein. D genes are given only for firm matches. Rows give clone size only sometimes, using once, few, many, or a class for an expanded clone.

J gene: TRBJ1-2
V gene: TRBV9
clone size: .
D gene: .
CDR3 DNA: TGTGCCAGCAGCTCCTTTAGTCTCGTGGCTGGCTACACCTTC
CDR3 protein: CASSSFSLVAGYTF

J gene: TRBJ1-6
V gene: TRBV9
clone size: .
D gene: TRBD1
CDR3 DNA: TGTGCCAGCAGCCCCGGGACAGGGGGCGTCCTATCACCCCTCCACTTT
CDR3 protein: CASSPGTGGVLSPLHF

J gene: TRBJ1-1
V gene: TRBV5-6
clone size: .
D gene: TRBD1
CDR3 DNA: TGTGCCAGCAGCTTACAGGGGGTCAAGGAAGCTTTCTTT
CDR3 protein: CASSLQGVKEAFF

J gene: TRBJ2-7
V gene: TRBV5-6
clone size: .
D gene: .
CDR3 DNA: TGTGCCAGCAGCCCGAGTAGCCCCCCCTACGAGCAGTACTTC
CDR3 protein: CASSPSSPPYEQYF

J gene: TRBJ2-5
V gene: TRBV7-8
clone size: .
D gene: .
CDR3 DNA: TGTGCCAGCAGCCGGGCGCGGGAGACCCAGTACTTC
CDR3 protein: CASSRARETQYF

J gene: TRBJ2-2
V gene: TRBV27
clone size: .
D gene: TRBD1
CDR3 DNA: TGTGCCAGCAGTTTATGGATAGTGGGACAGCACACCGGGGAGCTGTTTTTT
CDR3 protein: CASSLWIVGQHTGELFF

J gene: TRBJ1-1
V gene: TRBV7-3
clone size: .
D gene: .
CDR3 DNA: TGTGCCAGCAGCCTAAAGTATCAAGCTGAAGCTTTCTTT
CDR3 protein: CASSLKYQAEAFF

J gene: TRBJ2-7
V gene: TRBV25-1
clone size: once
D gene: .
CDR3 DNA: TGTGCCAGCAGTACCCTCGTCGAGCAGTACTTC
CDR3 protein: CASSTLVEQYF

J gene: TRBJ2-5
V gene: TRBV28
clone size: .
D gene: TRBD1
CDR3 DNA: TGTGCCAGCAGCTCGCCCGACAGGGGGATAGAGACCCAGTACTTC
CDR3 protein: CASSSPDRGIETQYF

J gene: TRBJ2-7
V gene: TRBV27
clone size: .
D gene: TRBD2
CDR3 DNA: TGTGCCAGCAGTCCGATGGGGGAGGGTTACGAGCAGTACTTC
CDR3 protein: CASSPMGEGYEQYF

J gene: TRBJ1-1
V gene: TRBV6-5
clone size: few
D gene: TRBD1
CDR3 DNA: TGTGCCAGCAGTTCCCCTCCACAGGGGACTTACACTGAAGCTTTCTTT
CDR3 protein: CASSSPPQGTYTEAFF

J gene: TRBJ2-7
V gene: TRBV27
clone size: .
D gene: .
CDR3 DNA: TGTGCCAGCAGTTCAGGGTACGAGCAGTACTTC
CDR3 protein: CASSSGYEQYF

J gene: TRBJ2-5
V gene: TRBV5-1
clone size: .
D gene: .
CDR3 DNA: TGCGCCAGCAGCCCGCCGTCGTCGGAGACCCAGTACTTC
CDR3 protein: CASSPPSSETQYF

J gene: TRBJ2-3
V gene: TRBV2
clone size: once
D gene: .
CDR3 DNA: TGTGCCAGCAGTTATGGTACAGGGACCGCAGATACGCAGTATTTT
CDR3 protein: CASSYGTGTADTQYF

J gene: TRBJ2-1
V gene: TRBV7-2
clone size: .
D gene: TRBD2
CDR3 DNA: TGTGCCAGCAGCTTCAGCGGGAGAGATCAGTTCTTC
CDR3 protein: CASSFSGRDQFF

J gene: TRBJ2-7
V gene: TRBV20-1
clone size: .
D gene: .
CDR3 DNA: TGCAGTGCTAGTTGGACGGTGGGAAACGAGCAGTACTTC
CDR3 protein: CSASWTVGNEQYF

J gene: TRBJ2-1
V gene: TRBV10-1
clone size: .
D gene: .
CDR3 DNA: TGCGCCAGCAGTGAAGGGGGGACCTACAATGAGCAGTTCTTC
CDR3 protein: CASSEGGTYNEQFF

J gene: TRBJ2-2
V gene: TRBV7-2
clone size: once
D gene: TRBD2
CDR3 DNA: TGTGCCAGCAGCTCAGCGGGAGCCGGGGAGCTGTTTTTT
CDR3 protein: CASSSAGAGELFF

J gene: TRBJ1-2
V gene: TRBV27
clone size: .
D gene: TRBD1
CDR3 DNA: TGTGCCAGCAGTTTACTGACAGGGGGCAACTATGGCTACACCTTC
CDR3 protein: CASSLLTGGNYGYTF

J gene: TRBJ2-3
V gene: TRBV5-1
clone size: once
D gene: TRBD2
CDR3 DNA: TGCGCCAGCAGCCCCGGGACTAGGGGCCCAGATACGCAGTATTTT
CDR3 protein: CASSPGTRGPDTQYF

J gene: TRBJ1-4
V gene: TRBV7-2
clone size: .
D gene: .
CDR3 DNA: TGTGCCAGCAGCTTAATGAGGGGGGAAAAACTGTTTTTT
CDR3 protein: CASSLMRGEKLFF

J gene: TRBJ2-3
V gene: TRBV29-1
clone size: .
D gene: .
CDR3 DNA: TGCAGTTCCGGGCTAGCCCGCACAGATACGCAGTATTTT
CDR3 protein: CSSGLARTDTQYF

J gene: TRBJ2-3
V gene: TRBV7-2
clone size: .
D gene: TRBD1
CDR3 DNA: TGTGCCAGCAGCCCGGTCGGGGACAGGGTTTCGGATACGCAGTATTTT
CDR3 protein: CASSPVGDRVSDTQYF

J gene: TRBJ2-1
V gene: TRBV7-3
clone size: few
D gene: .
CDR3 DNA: TGTGCCAGCAGCCCGGGACGGTTCCCCAATGAGCAGTTCTTC
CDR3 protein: CASSPGRFPNEQFF

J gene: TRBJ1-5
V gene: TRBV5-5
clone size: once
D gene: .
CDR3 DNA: TGTGCCAGCAGCTCGGGAACAGGGTCTTATCAGCCCCAGCATTTT
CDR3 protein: CASSSGTGSYQPQHF

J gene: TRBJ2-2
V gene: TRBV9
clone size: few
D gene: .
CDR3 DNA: TGTGCCAGCAGCGTAGCGGCCCAGGGTCGGAGCGGGGAGCTGTTTTTT
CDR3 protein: CASSVAAQGRSGELFF

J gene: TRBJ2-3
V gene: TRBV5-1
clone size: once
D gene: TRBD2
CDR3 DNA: TGCGCCACTGCCTCAAGCGGGAGGGATACGCAGTATTTT
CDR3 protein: CATASSGRDTQYF

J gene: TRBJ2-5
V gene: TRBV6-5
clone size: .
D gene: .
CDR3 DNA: TGTGCCAGCAGTCGTCCTGGGGAGACCCAGTACTTC
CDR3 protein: CASSRPGETQYF

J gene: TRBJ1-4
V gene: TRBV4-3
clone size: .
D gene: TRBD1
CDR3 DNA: TGCGCCAGCAGCCTTACAGGGGGCGGACAAAGTGAAAAACTGTTTTTT
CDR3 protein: CASSLTGGGQSEKLFF

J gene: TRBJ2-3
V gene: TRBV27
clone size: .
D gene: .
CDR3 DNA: TGTGCCAGCAGTCCCAGTCACCCCGCCACAGATACGCAGTATTTT
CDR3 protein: CASSPSHPATDTQYF

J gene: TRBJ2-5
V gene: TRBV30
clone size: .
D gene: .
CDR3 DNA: TGTGCCTGGAGTGTCCGGGGGCGAGGGGAGACCCAGTACTTC
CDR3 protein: CAWSVRGRGETQYF

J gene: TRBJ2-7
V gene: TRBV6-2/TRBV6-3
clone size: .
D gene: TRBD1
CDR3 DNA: TGTGCCAGCAGCGGGACAGATTACGAGCAGTACTTC
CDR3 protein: CASSGTDYEQYF

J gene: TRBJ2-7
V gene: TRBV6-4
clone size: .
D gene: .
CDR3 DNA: TGTGCCAGCAGTGACACCGGACGGTCTGGGGAGCAGTACTTC
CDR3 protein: CASSDTGRSGEQYF

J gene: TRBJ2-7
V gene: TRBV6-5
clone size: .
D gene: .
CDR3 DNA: TGTGCCAGCAGTTCCGCGGCCGGCGGTTACTACGAGCAGTACTTC
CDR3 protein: CASSSAAGGYYEQYF

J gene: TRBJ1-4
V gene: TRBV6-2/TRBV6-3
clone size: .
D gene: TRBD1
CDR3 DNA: TGTGCCAGCAGTTCCAACGACAGGGCTCCTCGGGAAAAACTGTTTTTT
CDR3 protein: CASSSNDRAPREKLFF

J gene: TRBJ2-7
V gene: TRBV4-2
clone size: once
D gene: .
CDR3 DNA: TGTGCCAGCAGCCAAGATAAGGCTAGCCCTGGCGAGCAGTACTTC
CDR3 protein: CASSQDKASPGEQYF

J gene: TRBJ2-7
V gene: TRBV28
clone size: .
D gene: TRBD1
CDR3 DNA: TGTGCCAGCACCCCGGGGACAGTGGCCTACGAGCAGTACTTC
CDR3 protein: CASTPGTVAYEQYF

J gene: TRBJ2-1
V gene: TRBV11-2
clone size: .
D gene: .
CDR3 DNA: TGTGCCAGCAGCCCCCACAACGGTGAGCAGTTCTTC
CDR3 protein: CASSPHNGEQFF

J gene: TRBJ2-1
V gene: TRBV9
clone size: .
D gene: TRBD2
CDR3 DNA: TGTGCCAGCAGCGTAGGAGCGGGAGAATCATCCTACAATGAGCAGTTCTTC
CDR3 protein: CASSVGAGESSYNEQFF

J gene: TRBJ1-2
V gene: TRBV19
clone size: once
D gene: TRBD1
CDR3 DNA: TGTGCCAGTAGTTCCCGTGAGACAGGGGGATATGGCTACACCTTC
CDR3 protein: CASSSRETGGYGYTF

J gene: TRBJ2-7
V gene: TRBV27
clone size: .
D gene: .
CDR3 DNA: TGTGCCAGCAACACCGCTTCAGGGGCCGTAACCTACGAGCAGTACTTC
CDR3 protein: CASNTASGAVTYEQYF

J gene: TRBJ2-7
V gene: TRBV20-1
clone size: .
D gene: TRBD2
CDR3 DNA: TGCAGTGCTAGTGCTAGCGGGAGTCGCGAGCAGTACTTC
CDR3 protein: CSASASGSREQYF

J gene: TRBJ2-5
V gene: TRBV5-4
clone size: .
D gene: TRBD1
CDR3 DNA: TGTGCCAGCAGCTGGCAGGACAGGCTACAAGAGACCCAGTACTTC
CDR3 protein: CASSWQDRLQETQYF

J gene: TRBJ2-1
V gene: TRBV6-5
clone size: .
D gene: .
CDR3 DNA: TGTGCCAGCAGTTACGGGGACGGGTCCTACAATGAGCAGTTCTTC
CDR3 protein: CASSYGDGSYNEQFF

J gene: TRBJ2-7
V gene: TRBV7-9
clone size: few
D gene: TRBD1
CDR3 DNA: TGTGCCAGCAACTTTCTACAGGGGGCGTCCTACGAGCAGTACTTC
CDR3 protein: CASNFLQGASYEQYF

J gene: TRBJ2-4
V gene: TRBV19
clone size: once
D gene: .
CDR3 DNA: TGTGCCAGTAGTCCCTTTGATAGCAGAAACATTCAGTACTTC
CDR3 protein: CASSPFDSRNIQYF

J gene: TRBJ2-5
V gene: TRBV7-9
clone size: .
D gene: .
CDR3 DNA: TGTGCCAGCAGCTTCCCCACAGAAGAGACCCAGTACTTC
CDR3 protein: CASSFPTEETQYF

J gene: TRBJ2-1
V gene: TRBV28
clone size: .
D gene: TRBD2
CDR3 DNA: TGTGCCAGCAGACGTAGGACTAGCGGGAGTTGGAATGAGCAGTTCTTC
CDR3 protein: CASRRRTSGSWNEQFF

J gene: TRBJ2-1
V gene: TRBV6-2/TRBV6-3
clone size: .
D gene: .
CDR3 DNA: TGTGCCAGCAGTTCCGGGTCCAGGACCTACAATGAGCAGTTCTTC
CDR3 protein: CASSSGSRTYNEQFF

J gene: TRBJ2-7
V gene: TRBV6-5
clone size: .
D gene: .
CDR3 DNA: TGTGCCAGCAGCAGGACACAATACTACGAGCAGTACTTC
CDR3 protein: CASSRTQYYEQYF

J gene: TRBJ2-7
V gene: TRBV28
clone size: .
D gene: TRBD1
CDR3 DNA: TGTGCCAGCAGCCTGCTTAACAGGGGGCTACACGAGCAGTACTTC
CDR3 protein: CASSLLNRGLHEQYF